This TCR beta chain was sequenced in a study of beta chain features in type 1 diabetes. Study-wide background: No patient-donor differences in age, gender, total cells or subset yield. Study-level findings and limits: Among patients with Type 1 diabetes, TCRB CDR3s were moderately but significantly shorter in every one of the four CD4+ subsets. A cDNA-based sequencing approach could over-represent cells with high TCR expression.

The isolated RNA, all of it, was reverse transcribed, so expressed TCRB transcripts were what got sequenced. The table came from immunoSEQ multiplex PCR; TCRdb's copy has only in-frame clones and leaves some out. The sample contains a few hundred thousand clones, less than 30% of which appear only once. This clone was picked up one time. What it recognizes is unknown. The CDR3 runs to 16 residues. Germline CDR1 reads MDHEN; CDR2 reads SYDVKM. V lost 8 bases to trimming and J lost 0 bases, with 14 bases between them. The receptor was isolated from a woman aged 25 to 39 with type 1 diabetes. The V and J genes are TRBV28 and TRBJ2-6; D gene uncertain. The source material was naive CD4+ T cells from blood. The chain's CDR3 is CASGSESRSGANVLTF. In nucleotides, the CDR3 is TGTGCCAGCGGCAGCGAATCCCGCTCTGGGGCCAACGTCCTGACTTTC.